These 5 T cell receptor beta chains were all obtained from the same sample, sequenced in a study of T cells expressing NK-cell markers. TCRdb reprocessed the 5' RACE reads; each CDR3 protein has one entry and no DNA is given. This sample carries about 380,000 distinct CDR3 sequences, with over 4% going to the ten biggest clones. The sample taken for sequencing was blood T cells: a sorted CD56 or NKG2C T cell subset, CD4+ or CD8+ T cells, or bulk PBMC T cells (not recorded which). These TCRs come from a man aged 18 to 69 in good health.

V gene TRBV6-5 combines with J gene TRBJ2-3; as DNA is missing, the TRBD2 call by TCRdb cannot be tested. Germline CDR1 MNHEY, CDR2 SVGAGI. The CDR3 loop spans 17 amino acids. This chain's CDR3 is CASSYYRLAGGKDTQYF.

The chain couples TRBV5-1 to TRBJ2-1; the D call of TRBD1 rests on TCRdb alone, since no DNA is present to check it. Germline lookup yields CDR1 SGHRS and CDR2 YFSETQ. The CDR3 has 15 amino acids. This CDR3 is CASSYQDRAYNEQFF.

V and J are TRBV18 and TRBJ1-5; TCRdb selects TRBD1, and the lack of DNA leaves this call unchecked. CDR1 KGHSH and CDR2 LQKENI come from the germline V gene. This CDR3 comprises 15 residues. CDR3 protein: CASSPRQDRDQPQHF.

The chain carries TRBV27 and TRBJ2-3; the D gene TCRdb calls, TRBD1, cannot be checked with no DNA. Per germline, CDR1 MNHEY and CDR2 SMNVEV (reference sequence). CDR3 length: 16 residues. The CDR3: CASSLTQGAGTDTQYF.

The rearrangement links TRBV12-3 or TRBV12-4 to TRBJ1-1; TCRdb returns TRBD1, unconfirmable since there is no DNA. The CDR3 covers 15 residues. The CDR3 spells CASSFRGQGAFSSFF.